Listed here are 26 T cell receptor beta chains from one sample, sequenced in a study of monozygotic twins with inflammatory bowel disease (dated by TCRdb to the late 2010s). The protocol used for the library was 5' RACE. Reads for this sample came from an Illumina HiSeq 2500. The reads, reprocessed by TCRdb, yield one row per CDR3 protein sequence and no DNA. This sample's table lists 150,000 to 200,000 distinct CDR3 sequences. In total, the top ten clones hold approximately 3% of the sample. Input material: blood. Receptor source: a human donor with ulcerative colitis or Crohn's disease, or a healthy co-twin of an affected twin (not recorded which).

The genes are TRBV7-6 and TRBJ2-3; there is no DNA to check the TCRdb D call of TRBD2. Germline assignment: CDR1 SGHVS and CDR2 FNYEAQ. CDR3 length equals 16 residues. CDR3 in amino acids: CASSLRGGPSTDTQYF.

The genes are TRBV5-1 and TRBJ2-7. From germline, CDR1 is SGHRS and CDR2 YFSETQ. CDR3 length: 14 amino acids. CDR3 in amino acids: CASSLVGGVHEQYF. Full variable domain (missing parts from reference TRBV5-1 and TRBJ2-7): KAGVTQTPRYLIKTRGQQVTLSCSPISGHRSVSWYQQTPGQGLQFLFEYFSETQRNKGNFPGRFSGRQFSNSRSEMNVSTLELGDSALYLCASSLVGGVHEQYFGPGTRLTVT.

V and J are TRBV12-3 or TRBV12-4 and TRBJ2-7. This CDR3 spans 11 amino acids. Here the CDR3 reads CASSHSYEQYF.

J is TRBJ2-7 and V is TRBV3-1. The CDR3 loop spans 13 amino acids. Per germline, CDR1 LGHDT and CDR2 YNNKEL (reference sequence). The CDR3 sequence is CASSPYRTYEQYF.

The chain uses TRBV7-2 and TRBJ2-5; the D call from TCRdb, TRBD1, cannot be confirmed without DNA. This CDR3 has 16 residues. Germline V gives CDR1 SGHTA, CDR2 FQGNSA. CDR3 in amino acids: CASSLWGAGGLETQYF.

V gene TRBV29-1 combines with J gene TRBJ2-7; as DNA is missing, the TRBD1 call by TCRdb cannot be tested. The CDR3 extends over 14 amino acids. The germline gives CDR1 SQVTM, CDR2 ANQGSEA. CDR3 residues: CSVGTGGIAYEQYF.

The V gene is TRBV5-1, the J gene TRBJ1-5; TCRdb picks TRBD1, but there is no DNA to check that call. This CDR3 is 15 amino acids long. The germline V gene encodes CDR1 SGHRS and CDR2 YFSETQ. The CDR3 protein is CASSRLGGSNQPQHF.

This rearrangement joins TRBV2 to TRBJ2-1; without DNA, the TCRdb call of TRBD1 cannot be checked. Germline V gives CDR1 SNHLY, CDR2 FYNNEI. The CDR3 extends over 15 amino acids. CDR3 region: CASSGRGISYNEQFF. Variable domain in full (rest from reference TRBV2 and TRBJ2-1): EPEVTQTPSHQVTQMGQEVILRCVPISNHLYFYWYRQILGQKVEFLVSFYNNEISEKSEIFDDQFSVERPDGSNFTLKIRSTKLEDSAMYFCASSGRGISYNEQFFGPGTRLTVL.

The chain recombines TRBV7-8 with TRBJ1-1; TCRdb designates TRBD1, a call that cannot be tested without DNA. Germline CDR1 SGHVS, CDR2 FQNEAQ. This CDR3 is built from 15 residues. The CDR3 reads CASSTTWTGNTEAFF.

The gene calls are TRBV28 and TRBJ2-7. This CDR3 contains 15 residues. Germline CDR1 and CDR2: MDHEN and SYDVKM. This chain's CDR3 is CASSMLAGASYEQYF.

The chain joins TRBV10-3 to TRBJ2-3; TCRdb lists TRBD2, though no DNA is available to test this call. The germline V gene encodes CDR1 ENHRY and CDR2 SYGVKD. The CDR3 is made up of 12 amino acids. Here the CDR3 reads CAHHSAQDTQYF.

CDR3 in amino acids: CASSPPGLTGEKTQYF. J is TRBJ2-5 and V is TRBV28; with no DNA, the TCRdb D assignment of TRBD2 cannot be verified. This CDR3 region has 16 residues. Germline V gene sequence: CDR1 MDHEN, CDR2 SYDVKM.

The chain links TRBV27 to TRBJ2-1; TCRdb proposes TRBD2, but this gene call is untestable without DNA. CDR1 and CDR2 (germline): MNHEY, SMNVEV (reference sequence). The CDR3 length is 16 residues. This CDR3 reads CASSRTGLVSYNEQFF.

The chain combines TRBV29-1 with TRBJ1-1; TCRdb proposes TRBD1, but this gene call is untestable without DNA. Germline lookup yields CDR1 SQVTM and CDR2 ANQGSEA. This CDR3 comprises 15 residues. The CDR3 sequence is CSVGVLGGVNTEAFF.

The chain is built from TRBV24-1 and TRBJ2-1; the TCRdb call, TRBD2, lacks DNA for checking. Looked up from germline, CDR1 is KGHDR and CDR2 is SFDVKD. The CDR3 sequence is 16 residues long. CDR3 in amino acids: CATSDPETSVYNEQFF.

The CDR3 loop is CASSFGGNQETQYF. The chain employs TRBV7-8 and TRBJ2-5. The CDR3 extends over 14 amino acids. Germline values: CDR1 SGHVS, CDR2 FQNEAQ. The entire variable domain, with the rest obtained from reference TRBV7-8 and TRBJ2-5, is as follows: GAGVSQSPRYKVAKRGQDVALRCDPISGHVSLFWYQQALGQGPEFLTYFQNEAQLDKSGLPSDRFFAERPEGSVSTLKIQRTQQEDSAVYLCASSFGGNQETQYFGPGTRLLVL.

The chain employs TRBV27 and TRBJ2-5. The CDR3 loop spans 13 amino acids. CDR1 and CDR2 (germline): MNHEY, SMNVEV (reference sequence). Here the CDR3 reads CASSFPNSATQYF.

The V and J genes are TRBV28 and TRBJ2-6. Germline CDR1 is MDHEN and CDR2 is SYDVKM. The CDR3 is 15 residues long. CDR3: CASRTQEVGANVLTF.

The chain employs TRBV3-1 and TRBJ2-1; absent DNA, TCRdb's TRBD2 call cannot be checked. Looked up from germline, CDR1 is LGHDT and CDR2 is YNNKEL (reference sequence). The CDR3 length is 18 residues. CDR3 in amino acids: CASSQEGGLAGVGNEQFF.

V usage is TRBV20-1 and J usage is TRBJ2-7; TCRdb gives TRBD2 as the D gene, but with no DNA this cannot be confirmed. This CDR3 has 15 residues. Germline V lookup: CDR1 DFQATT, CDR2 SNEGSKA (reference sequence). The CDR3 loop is CSARDWQGSGNEQYF.

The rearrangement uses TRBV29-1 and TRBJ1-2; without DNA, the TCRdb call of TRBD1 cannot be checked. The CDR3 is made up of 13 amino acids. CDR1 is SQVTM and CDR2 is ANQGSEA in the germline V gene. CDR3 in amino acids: CSVRGQGAPGYTF.

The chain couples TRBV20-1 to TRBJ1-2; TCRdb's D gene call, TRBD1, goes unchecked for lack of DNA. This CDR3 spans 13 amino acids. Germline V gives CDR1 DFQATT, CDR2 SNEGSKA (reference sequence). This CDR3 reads CSATEETDYGYTF.

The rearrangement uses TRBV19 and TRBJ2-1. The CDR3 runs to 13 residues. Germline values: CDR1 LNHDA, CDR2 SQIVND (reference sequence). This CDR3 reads CASRDSSYNEQFF. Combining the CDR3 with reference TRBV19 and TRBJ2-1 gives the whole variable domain DGGITQSPKYLFRKEGQNVTLSCEQNLNHDAMYWYRQDPGQGLRLIYYSQIVNDFQKGDIAEGYSVSREKKESFPLTVTSAQKNPTAFYLCASRDSSYNEQFFGPGTRLTVL.

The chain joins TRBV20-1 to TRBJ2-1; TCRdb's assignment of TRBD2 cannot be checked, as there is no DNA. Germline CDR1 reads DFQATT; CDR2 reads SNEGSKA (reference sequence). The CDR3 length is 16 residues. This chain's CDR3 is CSADVNGVARYNEQFF.

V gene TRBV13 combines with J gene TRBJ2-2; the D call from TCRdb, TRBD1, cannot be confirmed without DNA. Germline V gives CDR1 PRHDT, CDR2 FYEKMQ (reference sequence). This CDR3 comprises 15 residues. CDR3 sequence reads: CASSLETPGTGELFF.

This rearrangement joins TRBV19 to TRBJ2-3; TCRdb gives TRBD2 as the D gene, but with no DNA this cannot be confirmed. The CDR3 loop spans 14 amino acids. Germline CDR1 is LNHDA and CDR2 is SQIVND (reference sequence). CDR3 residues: CASRPSGTTDTQYF.